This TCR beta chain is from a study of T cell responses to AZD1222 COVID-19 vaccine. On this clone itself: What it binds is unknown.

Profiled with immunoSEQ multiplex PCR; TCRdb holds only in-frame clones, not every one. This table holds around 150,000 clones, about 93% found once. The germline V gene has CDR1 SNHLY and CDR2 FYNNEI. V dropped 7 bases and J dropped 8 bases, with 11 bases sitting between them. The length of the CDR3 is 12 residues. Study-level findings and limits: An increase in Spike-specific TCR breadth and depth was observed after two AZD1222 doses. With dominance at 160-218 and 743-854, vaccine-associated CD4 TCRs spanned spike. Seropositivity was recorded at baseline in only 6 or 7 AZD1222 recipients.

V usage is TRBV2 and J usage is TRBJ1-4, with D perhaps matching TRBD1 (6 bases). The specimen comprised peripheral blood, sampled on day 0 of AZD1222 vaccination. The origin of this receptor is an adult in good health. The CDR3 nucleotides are TGTGCCAGCATGACAGGACAGGAAAAACTGTTTTTT. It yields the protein CASMTGQEKLFF.